This entry lists 29 T cell receptor beta chains sequenced from one sample in a study of blood T cell repertoires in COVID-19. The table came from immunoSEQ multiplex PCR; TCRdb's copy has only in-frame clones and leaves some out. The table has fewer than 180,000 clones, approximately 80% seen once. The specimen was peripheral blood. These receptors came from an older man with acute or convalescent COVID-19.

The V gene is TRBV28, the J gene TRBJ1-5; TRBD1 aligns across 11 bases. Germline V gene data show CDR1 as MDHEN and CDR2 as SYDVKM. Trimming cost V 8 bases and J 2 bases; bases outside gene matches: 2. This CDR3 is 14 amino acids long. CDR3 sequence reads: CASRTGGGNQPQHF. CDR3 DNA sequence: TGTGCCAGCCGGACAGGGGGCGGCAATCAGCCCCAGCATTTT. Full variable domain (rest looked up from reference TRBV28 and TRBJ1-5): DVKVTQSSRYLVKRTGEKVFLECVQDMDHENMFWYRQDPGLGLRLIYFSYDVKMKEKGDIPEGYSVSREKKERFSLILESASTNQTSMYLCASRTGGGNQPQHFGDGTRLSIL.

The chain has TRBV5-1 and TRBJ2-1; TRBD1 might be the D (5 bases). The germline CDR1 and CDR2 sequences are SGHRS and YFSETQ. The V end was cut by 4 bases, the J end by 7 bases, with 27 bases between. CDR3 length: 18 amino acids. The CDR3 here is CASSPEGLRVRRLNEQFF. The CDR3 DNA is TGCGCCAGCAGCCCGGAAGGTCTCAGGGTGCGTAGGTTGAATGAGCAGTTCTTC.

The sample holds a few counts of this clone. The rearrangement uses TRBV5-1 and TRBJ2-1; 10 nucleotides match TRBD2. The CDR3 loop spans 17 amino acids. The germline V gene encodes CDR1 SGHRS and CDR2 YFSETQ. J lost 5 bases, V lost 2 bases, and 10 bases had no gene match. The CDR3 sequence: CASSFATSGKGHNEQFF. The CDR3, as DNA: TGCGCCAGCAGCTTCGCAACTAGCGGGAAAGGTCACAATGAGCAGTTCTTC.

This chain joins TRBV28 and TRBJ1-6; the D is unclear. The germline V and J ends were trimmed by 3 bases and 9 bases, with 3 bases remaining between them. CDR1 and CDR2 (germline): MDHEN, SYDVKM. This CDR3 is 11 amino acids long. CDR3 loop: CASSLRSPLHF. The CDR3 nucleotides read TGTGCCAGCAGTTTGCGTTCACCCCTCCACTTT. Filled out from reference TRBV28 and TRBJ1-6, the complete variable domain reads DVKVTQSSRYLVKRTGEKVFLECVQDMDHENMFWYRQDPGLGLRLIYFSYDVKMKEKGDIPEGYSVSREKKERFSLILESASTNQTSMYLCASSLRSPLHFGNGTRLTVT.

The genes are TRBV7-8 and TRBJ1-5, with TRBD1 matching over 8 bases. Germline values: CDR1 SGHVS, CDR2 FQNEAQ. There are 14 residues in the CDR3. V shed 5 bases and J 7 bases; nucleotides not matched to a gene: 7. DNA of the CDR3: TGTGCCAGCAGCACCAGGACAGGGATCCAGCCCCAGCATTTT. Protein: CASSTRTGIQPQHF.

This rearrangement joins TRBV5-1 to TRBJ2-1; TRBD2 aligns across 9 bases. V trimming: 4 bases; J trimming: 4 bases; junction bases outside the gene matches: 9. CDR1 is SGHRS, CDR2 YFSETQ, per germline. The length of the CDR3 is 16 residues. The CDR3 loop is CASSLSGSARYNEQFF. The CDR3 nucleotides read TGCGCCAGCAGCCTTAGCGGGAGTGCCCGATACAATGAGCAGTTCTTC.

The J gene is TRBJ2-1, the V gene TRBV28; possibly TRBD2 for D (5 bases). V lost 2 bases, J lost 1 base, and 12 bases lay in between. This CDR3 is built from 16 residues. Germline-derived CDR1 and CDR2 are MDHEN and SYDVKM. The CDR3 nucleotides read TGTGCCAGCAGTTTAGGGAGTGCCCCTTCCTACAATGAGCAGTTCTTC. Protein: CASSLGSAPSYNEQFF. The variable domain in full, completed from reference TRBV28 and TRBJ2-1, reads DVKVTQSSRYLVKRTGEKVFLECVQDMDHENMFWYRQDPGLGLRLIYFSYDVKMKEKGDIPEGYSVSREKKERFSLILESASTNQTSMYLCASSLGSAPSYNEQFFGPGTRLTVL.

This sequence joins TRBV2 and TRBJ2-5; TRBD2 is a possible D gene (6 bases). The V gene's germline CDR1 is SNHLY and CDR2 FYNNEI. V was pared by 4 bases and J by 2 bases, with 11 bases between. The CDR3 spans 14 residues. The chain's CDR3 is CASSANGGQETQYF. The CDR3 nucleotides are TGTGCCAGCAGTGCAAACGGGGGACAAGAGACCCAGTACTTC.

The CDR3 coding sequence is TGTGCCAGCACCCCAACCCCGCGGTCGCAGGGAAACATTCAGTACTTC. It yields the protein CASTPTPRSQGNIQYF. This chain uses TRBV7-8 with TRBJ2-4; D possibly corresponds to TRBD1 (5 bases). V gave up 7 bases and J gave up 6 bases, with 22 bases separating them. This CDR3 is built from 16 residues. CDR1 is SGHVS and CDR2 is FQNEAQ in the germline V gene.

This clone was counted between two and nine times. The V call is TRBV18, the J call TRBJ1-1, with TRBD1 matching over 8 bases. V lost 5 bases to trimming and J lost 1 base; unmatched junction nucleotides: 6. The CDR3 is 15 amino acids. The germline CDR1 and CDR2 sequences are KGHSH and LQKENI. The CDR3 DNA reads as TGTGCCAGCTCAACAACGACAGGGGCGAACACTGAAGCTTTCTTT. Amino acid sequence: CASSTTTGANTEAFF.

V usage is TRBV19 and J usage is TRBJ1-2, with D hard to call. This CDR3 is 12 amino acids long. Per germline, CDR1 LNHDA and CDR2 SQIVND (reference sequence). Trimming pared 5 bases from V and 3 bases from J, leaving 7 bases between. This CDR3 reads CASSPGDYGYTF. CDR3 coding DNA: TGTGCCAGTAGTCCGGGAGACTATGGCTACACCTTC.

The chain couples TRBV19 to TRBJ1-1; D remains ambiguous. V was pared by 5 bases and J by 7 bases, with 11 bases between. Germline CDR1 is LNHDA and CDR2 is SQIVND (reference sequence). The length of the CDR3 is 12 residues. For the CDR3, the DNA is TGTGCCAGTAGTTTCGCGGTCGGTGAAGCTTTCTTT. This sequence encodes CASSFAVGEAFF. The complete variable domain, with remaining parts taken from reference TRBV19 and TRBJ1-1, reads DGGITQSPKYLFRKEGQNVTLSCEQNLNHDAMYWYRQDPGQGLRLIYYSQIVNDFQKGDIAEGYSVSREKKESFPLTVTSAQKNPTAFYLCASSFAVGEAFFGQGTRLTVV.

The V and J genes are TRBV2 and TRBJ2-7, with 13 bases aligning to TRBD2. The V gene's germline CDR1 is SNHLY and CDR2 FYNNEI. CDR3 size: 16 residues. V dropped 6 bases and J dropped 5; count of bases not matched to a gene: 10. CDR3 coding DNA: TGTGCCAGCAGGGATGCTATTGGACTAGCGGGAGACGAGCAGTACTTC. Its protein product is CASRDAIGLAGDEQYF.

V and J are TRBV2 and TRBJ2-5; 8 bases fit TRBD2. J was trimmed by 5 bases and V by 3 bases; bases with no gene match: 5. Germline lookup yields CDR1 SNHLY and CDR2 FYNNEI. The CDR3 is made up of 14 amino acids. DNA for the CDR3: TGTGCCAGCAGTGAGACGGGGGGGCGGGAGACCCAGTACTTC. Protein product: CASSETGGRETQYF.

This chain connects TRBV2 to TRBJ2-1, with 7 bases lining up with TRBD1. J was trimmed by 3 bases and V by 4 bases; bases with no gene match: 6. This CDR3 has 15 residues. CDR1 is SNHLY, CDR2 FYNNEI, per germline. Written as DNA, the CDR3 is TGTGCCAGCAGTGTTCGCCAGGGGGACTACAATGAGCAGTTCTTC. It encodes CASSVRQGDYNEQFF.

V and J are TRBV6-6 and TRBJ2-3; TRBD2 aligns across 16 bases. The V gene end was trimmed by 5 bases and the J gene end by 0 bases; junction bases not matched to a gene: 11. Germline V gene data show CDR1 as MNHNY and CDR2 as SVGAGI (reference sequence). The CDR3 contains 20 residues. CDR3 sequence (DNA): TGTGCCAGCAGTCCTAAGACCGGGACTAGCGGGAGGGCTAGCACAGATACGCAGTATTTT. It specifies CASSPKTGTSGRASTDTQYF.

The chain is built from TRBV6-5 and TRBJ2-4; 8 bases match TRBD1. The V gene end was trimmed by 9 bases and the J gene end by 6 bases; junction bases not matched to a gene: 4. Germline CDR1 MNHEY, CDR2 SVGAGI. The CDR3 has 12 amino acids. In DNA, the CDR3 is TGTGCCAGTGGGACAGGTATAAACATTCAGTACTTC. Translating it yields CASGTGINIQYF.

The table lists this clone with a few counts. The DNA for the CDR3 is TGTGCCAGCAGCTCGGGCGGGACTGGGGACATTCAGTACTTC. Its translation: CASSSGGTGDIQYF. V gene TRBV5-5 combines with J gene TRBJ2-4; D perhaps matches TRBD2 (6 bases). CDR3 length: 14 amino acids. The germline V gene has CDR1 SGHKS and CDR2 YYEKEE (reference sequence). V was shortened by 3 bases and J by 8 bases, with 15 bases between the two germline ends. Drawing the rest from reference TRBV5-5 and TRBJ2-4, the complete variable domain is DAGVTQSPTHLIKTRGQQVTLRCSPISGHKSVSWYQQVLGQGPQFIFQYYEKEERGRGNFPDRFSARQFPNYSSELNVNALLLGDSALYLCASSSGGTGDIQYFGAGTRLSVL.

V gene TRBV3-1 (or the pseudogene TRBV3-2) combines with J gene TRBJ2-7; D is perhaps TRBD2 (5 bases). V was trimmed by 2 bases and J by 7 bases, leaving 12 bases between them. CDR1 LGHDT and CDR2 YNNKEL come from the germline V gene (reference sequence). The CDR3 runs 13 residues. DNA of the CDR3: TGTGCCAGCAGCCAAACCGGGGTGGGTGAGCAGTACTTC. Its translation is CASSQTGVGEQYF.

The V gene is TRBV5-1, the J gene TRBJ1-4, with D possibly matching TRBD1 (5 bases). Germline V gene lookup returns CDR1 SGHRS and CDR2 YFSETQ. V was cut by 4 bases and J by 1 base, with 14 bases left in between. The CDR3 runs to 16 residues. The CDR3 DNA reads as TGCGCCAGCAGCGCGGGACGGGGAGGAACTAATGAAAAACTGTTTTTT. Encoded protein: CASSAGRGGTNEKLFF.

The chain is built from TRBV19 and TRBJ2-5; possibly TRBD2 for D (6 bases). The end of the DNA is better explained by TRBJ2-7, so the J call may be wrong. The CDR3 has 15 residues. Germline V gene lookup returns CDR1 LNHDA and CDR2 SQIVND (reference sequence). The CDR3 DNA follows: TGTGCCAGTAGTATCCGGGGGAGGCTGGGCTACGAGCAGTACTTC. This sequence encodes CASSIRGRLGYEQYF.

In its sample, this clone was seen a few times. This chain connects TRBV2 to TRBJ1-2; D unresolved. V lost 6 bases to trimming and J lost 2 bases, with 10 bases between them. Germline assignment: CDR1 SNHLY and CDR2 FYNNEI. This CDR3 contains 13 residues. The CDR3 is CASRTGINYGYTF. The CDR3 DNA sequence: TGTGCCAGCAGGACCGGGATCAACTATGGCTACACCTTC.

The V gene is TRBV6-5, the J gene TRBJ2-3; the match to TRBD1 covers 7 bases. Trimming cost V 6 bases and J 0 bases; bases outside gene matches: 3. Germline lookup yields CDR1 MNHEY and CDR2 SVGAGI. The length of the CDR3 is 14 residues. The CDR3 reads CASSTGQSTDTQYF. The CDR3 DNA follows: TGTGCCAGCAGCACGGGACAGAGCACAGATACGCAGTATTTT.

CDR3 loop: CASSVLVAPGTDTQYF. CDR3 DNA: TGTGCCAGCAGCGTATTGGTAGCCCCCGGCACAGATACGCAGTATTTT. The V and J genes are TRBV9 and TRBJ2-3; D remains unclear. CDR3 size: 16 residues. Germline V lookup: CDR1 SGDLS, CDR2 YYNGEE. V was pared by 1 base and J by 1 base, with 13 bases between.

The J gene is TRBJ2-3, the V gene TRBV5-1, with TRBD1 matching 7 bases. V lost 0 bases to trimming and J lost 3 bases; unmatched junction nucleotides: 4. The CDR3 is 15 residues long. CDR1 and CDR2 (germline): SGHRS, YFSETQ. CDR3 protein: CASSLGQGGTDTQYF. Here the CDR3 DNA reads TGCGCCAGCAGCTTGGGACAGGGTGGGACAGATACGCAGTATTTT. Full variable domain (outside the CDR3, taken from reference TRBV5-1 and TRBJ2-3): KAGVTQTPRYLIKTRGQQVTLSCSPISGHRSVSWYQQTPGQGLQFLFEYFSETQRNKGNFPGRFSGRQFSNSRSEMNVSTLELGDSALYLCASSLGQGGTDTQYFGPGTRLTVL.

The chain couples TRBV2 to TRBJ1-3, with TRBD1 identical over 7 bases. J lost 9 bases, V lost 3 bases, and 17 bases had no gene match. Per germline, CDR1 SNHLY and CDR2 FYNNEI. The CDR3 runs to 17 residues. DNA for the CDR3: TGTGCCAGCAGTGAGCCTACATTACAGGGGAATGTTGGCACCATATATTTT. It codes for CASSEPTLQGNVGTIYF.

This chain connects TRBV6-1 to TRBJ2-2, with D possibly TRBD2 on 6 matching bases. V lost 2 bases and J 7 bases, leaving 23 bases between the germline ends. The CDR3 loop spans 18 amino acids. Looked up from germline, CDR1 is MNHNS and CDR2 is SASEGT. CDR3 DNA: TGTGCCAGCAGTGAAATAGGAGGGTCCCTTTCCCCTATCGGGGAGCTGTTTTTT. Translation gives CASSEIGGSLSPIGELFF.

This chain joins TRBV5-8 and TRBJ2-1, with 12 positions matching TRBD2. The CDR3 consists of 18 residues. Trimming took 0 bases from V and 6 from J; bases not matched to a gene: 10. The germline CDR1 and CDR2 sequences are SGHTS and YDEGEE. This CDR3 reads CASSLAVASGGAGNEQFF. CDR3 nucleotide sequence: TGTGCCAGCAGCTTGGCTGTGGCTAGCGGGGGGGCCGGCAATGAGCAGTTCTTC.

J is TRBJ2-6 and V is TRBV19, with TRBD1 identical over 8 bases. The CDR3 loop spans 18 amino acids. The J segment lost 2 bases and the V segment lost 3 bases, leaving 9 bases of the junction unmatched. Germline V CDR1 and CDR2: LNHDA, SQIVND (reference sequence). Written as DNA, the CDR3 is TGTGCCAGTAGTATCCGGACAGGGCGGACAGCTGGGGCCAACGTCCTGACTTTC. Its translation is CASSIRTGRTAGANVLTF.